These T cell receptor beta chains were read from a single sample in a study of Graves' ophthalmopathy and Graves' hyperthyroidism. TCRdb passed the multiplex PCR reads through MiXCR, listing each CDR3 protein once. The sample has roughly 480,000 distinct CDR3 sequences; roughly an eighth are singletons. The sample consisted of blood. The receptor source for this set is a woman aged 25-40 years with Graves' ophthalmopathy. Both conserved end residues are part of each CDR3. The D gene is left open where the match is weak. The listing skips clone size in some rows; elsewhere it reads once, few, many or a size class.

CDR3 DNA | CDR3 protein | CDR3 length | clone size | D gene | J gene | V gene
TGTGCCACCAGTGACCGACGGGGGTTCAGTGGCTACACCTTC | CATSDRRGFSGYTF | 14 | - | - | TRBJ1-2 | TRBV24-1
TGTGCCAGCACCAACACCCCAGGATATGGCTACACCTTC | CASTNTPGYGYTF | 13 | - | - | TRBJ1-2 | TRBV6-1
TGTGCCAGCAGCCCCCTAGGGGGACCCGAAAATCAGCCCCAGCATTTT | CASSPLGGPENQPQHF | 16 | many | - | TRBJ1-5 | TRBV12-3/TRBV12-4
TGTGCCAGCAGCCAAGAATTTAATCAGCCCCAGCATTTT | CASSQEFNQPQHF | 13 | few | - | TRBJ1-5 | TRBV4-2
TGCGCCAGCAGCCAAGATTGGAGGGAGGGCTGGGAGACCCAGTACTTC | CASSQDWREGWETQYF | 16 | few | TRBD2 | TRBJ2-5 | TRBV4-1
TGTGCCAGCAGTTTGGGGACAGGGGCTGAAAAACTGTTTTTT | CASSLGTGAEKLFF | 14 | few | TRBD1 | TRBJ1-4 | TRBV6-5
TGCAGTGCTAGTAGAGGTAGTCACACTGAAGCTTTCTTT | CSASRGSHTEAFF | 13 | few | - | TRBJ1-1 | TRBV20-1
TGCAGTCTAAGCAGGGGGTCGGTTCGGCAGCCCCAGCATTTT | CSLSRGSVRQPQHF | 14 | few | TRBD1 | TRBJ1-5 | TRBV20-1
TGTGCCAGCAGTGAACGACAAGGCGGGGAGCTGTTTTTT | CASSERQGGELFF | 13 | many | - | TRBJ2-2 | TRBV6-1
TGTGCCAGCAGTAGAGCGGGAGGGCCGTACGAGCAGTACTTC | CASSRAGGPYEQYF | 14 | many | TRBD2 | TRBJ2-7 | TRBV6-1
TGTGCCAGCAGTTTTGTTAGGGGACTTTATGAGAACACTGAAGCTTTCTTT | CASSFVRGLYENTEAFF | 17 | many | - | TRBJ1-1 | TRBV28
TGTGCCAGCAGCTCCACCCTAGAGCAGAAAGAAAACATTAAGTACTTC | CASSSTLEQKENIKYF | 16 | many | - | TRBJ2-4 | TRBV27
TGCGCCAGCAGCTACTCGAAAAGGGACGAGCAGTACTTC | CASSYSKRDEQYF | 13 | few | - | TRBJ2-7 | TRBV4-1
TGTGCCAGCAGCTTAAACGGGGCGCAGGGGGTAGGCAATCAGCCCCAGCATTTT | CASSLNGAQGVGNQPQHF | 18 | many | TRBD1 | TRBJ1-5 | TRBV7-3
TGTGCCAGTAAGGCAGGGGGAGAGACCCAGTACTTC | CASKAGGETQYF | 12 | many | TRBD1 | TRBJ2-5 | TRBV19
TGTGCCATCAGTGAGGTGACAGGGAGGGGCACTGAAGCTTTCTTT | CAISEVTGRGTEAFF | 15 | many | TRBD1 | TRBJ1-1 | TRBV10-3
TGTGCCAGCACCTTGGGTACAGGCCAATATGAAAAACTGTTTTTT | CASTLGTGQYEKLFF | 15 | many | - | TRBJ1-4 | TRBV12-3/TRBV12-4
TGTGCCAGCAGTCGAGGGACAGGGGCCTACGAGCAGTACTTC | CASSRGTGAYEQYF | 14 | many | TRBD1 | TRBJ2-7 | TRBV12-3/TRBV12-4
TGTGCCAGCATCGGAGTCTATGGCTACACCTTC | CASIGVYGYTF | 11 | - | - | TRBJ1-2 | TRBV7-9
TGTGCCAGCAGCTTAAAAACTAGCGGGGGCCCGAACACCGGGGAGCTGTTTTTT | CASSLKTSGGPNTGELFF | 18 | few | TRBD2 | TRBJ2-2 | TRBV11-1
TGTGCCAGCAGCGATGAGCATGGGGGGCGGAGTGAGACCCAGTACTTC | CASSDEHGGRSETQYF | 16 | many | - | TRBJ2-5 | TRBV7-3
TGTGCCAGCAACTCGGACACCCGAATCTCCTACGAGCAGTACTTC | CASNSDTRISYEQYF | 15 | many | - | TRBJ2-7 | TRBV12-3/TRBV12-4
TGTGCCAGTAGTCTCGACAGGATGAACACCGGGGAGCTGTTTTTT | CASSLDRMNTGELFF | 15 | - | - | TRBJ2-2 | TRBV19
TGTGCCAGCAGTTACCTGGGGCCGTCGACCTATAATTCACCCCTCCACTTT | CASSYLGPSTYNSPLHF | 17 | few | - | TRBJ1-6 | TRBV6-5
TGTGCCAGCAGTTCGGGGGCGACCTATAATTCACCCCTCCACTTT | CASSSGATYNSPLHF | 15 | many | - | TRBJ1-6 | TRBV12-3/TRBV12-4
TGCGCCAGCAGGGGAGGCCTCAGCTACGAGCAGTACTTC | CASRGGLSYEQYF | 13 | - | - | TRBJ2-7 | TRBV5-1
TGTGCCAGCAGTGTTCGACAGGGGGCGTTGACTGAAGCTTTCTTT | CASSVRQGALTEAFF | 15 | - | TRBD1 | TRBJ1-1 | TRBV12-3/TRBV12-4
TGTGCCAGCAGCTCAGGACTCTCCGAAGCTTTCTTT | CASSSGLSEAFF | 12 | many | - | TRBJ1-1 | TRBV7-9
TGTGCCAGCAGCTTAGATGGGGGCGGGGAGCAGTACTTC | CASSLDGGGEQYF | 13 | many | - | TRBJ2-7 | TRBV7-9
TGTGCCAGCAGTCGCACCCAACAGGGGTTCGAGCAGTACTTC | CASSRTQQGFEQYF | 14 | many | TRBD1 | TRBJ2-7 | TRBV6-1
TGTGCCAGTAGTATAAGACACAAAAACTACGAGCAGTACTTC | CASSIRHKNYEQYF | 14 | - | - | TRBJ2-7 | TRBV19
TGTGCCAGTAGTTCCGGACTAGTGCAGTACTTC | CASSSGLVQYF | 11 | many | TRBD2 | TRBJ2-7 | TRBV19
TGCGCCAGCAGCCAAGAGCGACAGATGAACACTGAAGCTTTCTTT | CASSQERQMNTEAFF | 15 | few | - | TRBJ1-1 | TRBV4-1
TGCGCCAGCAGCCCCCTTCAAGCGGAGACCCAGTACTTC | CASSPLQAETQYF | 13 | many | - | TRBJ2-5 | TRBV5-1
TGTGCCAGCAGCCAGTGGTTAGGCAACGAGCAGTACTTC | CASSQWLGNEQYF | 13 | many | - | TRBJ2-7 | TRBV11-1
TGTGCCAGCAGTCTCGCCCCTGGGGGCGAGCAGTACTTC | CASSLAPGGEQYF | 13 | many | - | TRBJ2-7 | TRBV12-3/TRBV12-4
TGTGCCACCAGCCGACAAGGGGGAGTGAACACTGAAGCTTTCTTT | CATSRQGGVNTEAFF | 15 | many | - | TRBJ1-1 | TRBV15
TGTGCCACCAGCAGAGGGCACGGATCCTACGAGCAGTACTTC | CATSRGHGSYEQYF | 14 | many | - | TRBJ2-7 | TRBV15
TGCAGTGCTAGAGGCCCGATATCCTACGAGCAGTACTTC | CSARGPISYEQYF | 13 | many | - | TRBJ2-7 | TRBV20-1
TGTGCCAGCAGCTTGATCGGGACAGGGGTCCAACCTAAGGGGAACACTGAAGCTTTCTTT | CASSLIGTGVQPKGNTEAFF | 20 | - | TRBD1 | TRBJ1-1 | TRBV13
TGTGCCAGCAGTTTATCCCCGGACGGAAATGAAGCTTTCTTT | CASSLSPDGNEAFF | 14 | many | - | TRBJ1-1 | TRBV27
TGTGCCAGCAGCCCTATAGGGACGGATGGCTACACCTTC | CASSPIGTDGYTF | 13 | many | - | TRBJ1-2 | TRBV4-2
TGTGCCAGCAGCCTAACGTACGGAAATCCTGAAGCTTTCTTT | CASSLTYGNPEAFF | 14 | few | - | TRBJ1-1 | TRBV3-1
TGTGCCAGTAGTATTCGGGGACAGCTTTCTGGAAACACCATATATTTT | CASSIRGQLSGNTIYF | 16 | few | TRBD1 | TRBJ1-3 | TRBV19